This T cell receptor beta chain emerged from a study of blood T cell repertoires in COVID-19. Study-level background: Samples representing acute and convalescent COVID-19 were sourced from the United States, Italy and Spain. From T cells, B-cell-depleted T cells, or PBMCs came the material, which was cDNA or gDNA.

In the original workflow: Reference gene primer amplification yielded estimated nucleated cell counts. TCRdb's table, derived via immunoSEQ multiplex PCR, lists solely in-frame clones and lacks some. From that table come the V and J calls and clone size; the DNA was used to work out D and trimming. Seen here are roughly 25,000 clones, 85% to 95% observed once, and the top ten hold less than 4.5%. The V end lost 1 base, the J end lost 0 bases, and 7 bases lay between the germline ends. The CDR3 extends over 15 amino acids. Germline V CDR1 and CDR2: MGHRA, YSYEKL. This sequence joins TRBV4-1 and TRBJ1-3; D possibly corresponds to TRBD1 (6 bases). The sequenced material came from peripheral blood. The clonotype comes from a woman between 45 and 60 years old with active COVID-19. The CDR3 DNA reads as TGCGCCAGCAGCCAAGGGGACAACTCTGGAAACACCATATATTTT. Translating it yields CASSQGDNSGNTIYF.